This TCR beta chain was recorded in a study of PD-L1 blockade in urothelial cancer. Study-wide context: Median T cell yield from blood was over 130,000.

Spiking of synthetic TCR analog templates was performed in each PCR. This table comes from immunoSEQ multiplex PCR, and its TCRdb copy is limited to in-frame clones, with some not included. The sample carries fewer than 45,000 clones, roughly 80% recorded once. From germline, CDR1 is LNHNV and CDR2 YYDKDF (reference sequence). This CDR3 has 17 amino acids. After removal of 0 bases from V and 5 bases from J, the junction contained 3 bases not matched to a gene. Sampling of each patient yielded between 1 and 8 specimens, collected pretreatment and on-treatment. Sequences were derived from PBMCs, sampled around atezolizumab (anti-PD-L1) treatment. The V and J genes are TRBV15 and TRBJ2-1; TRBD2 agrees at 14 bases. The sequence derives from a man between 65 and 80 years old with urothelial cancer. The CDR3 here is CATSRDGLAGGNNEQFF. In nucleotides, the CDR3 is TGTGCCACCAGCAGAGATGGACTAGCGGGGGGCAACAATGAGCAGTTCTTC.